This T cell receptor (beta chain) appears in the sequencing data of a study of cytomegalovirus exposure and HLA in healthy donors. Points from the study as a whole: The tendency of first-cohort TCR clusters to co-occur in the roughly 130 validation repertoires emerged from a later analysis. The investigators catalogued 150 to 200 TCR beta chains as cytomegalovirus-associated. Among TCR sequences, most were rare, though some public TCRs appeared in many donors.

Separate from the 666-subject first cohort, the roughly 120-subject validation cohort was the one that the donors belonged to. Produced via immunoSEQ multiplex PCR; TCRdb's table is partial and in-frame only. Of 95,000 to 150,000 clones in the sample, over 65% were seen once. With 4 bases removed from V and 6 bases from J, the gap between germline ends came to 15 bases. CDR1 is SGHDT, CDR2 YYEEEE, per germline. This CDR3 contains 14 residues. With regard to this clone: What it binds is not known.

The sequence was obtained from a woman in her twenties or thirties in good health and CMV-seronegative. V and J are TRBV5-6 and TRBJ2-3, with D hard to call. Sequencing used PBMCs. The CDR3 region has the DNA TGTGCCAGCAGCCCTCCTCCCCCTGAGGATACGCAGTATTTT. This gives the protein CASSPPPPEDTQYF.